This T cell receptor beta chain was sequenced for a study of blood T cell repertoires in COVID-19 (dated by TCRdb to 2018 to 2020). Regarding the complete study: The collaborator samples originated in the United States, Italy and Spain and spanned the acute and convalescent phases of COVID-19. The prospective study material was composed of cDNA or gDNA derived from T cells, B-cell-depleted T cells, or PBMCs. The dataset comprised deeply sampled blood TCRbeta repertoires from subjects exposed to, actively infected with, or recovered from COVID-19. A freely available public database, intended as a resource for researchers studying the immune response to SARS-CoV-2, is where the repertoires were released. The samples were drawn from the first 160 participants of the ongoing ImmuneRACE study and from about 1,200 subjects provided by 6 global collaborators. The sample metadata nearly always contained a de-identified subject ID, COVID-19 status, age in years and sex. Where available, HLA class I and class II types were obtained from metadata supplied by the sample provider rather than from assay-based typing. On the study overall, not on this receptor specifically: Clinical and demographic metadata were provided uncurated, with the amount varying by source and participant.

Points on this clone: No cognate antigen has been identified for it. Per-nucleotide qualities are absent, and no much larger clonotype sits a single base away.

Each collaborating institution followed its own protocols to collect whole blood in K2EDTA tubes. Collaborator samples were shipped for TCRbeta analysis as frozen whole blood, isolated PBMCs, or DNA extracted from either sample type. TCRbeta CDR3 regions were amplified from genomic DNA using the immunoSEQ Assay, a bias-controlled multiplex PCR. Under the source paper's analysis protocol: The number of nucleated cells in each sample was estimated from the amplification of reference gene primers within the assay. Sequence reads were collapsed and filtered to measure the absolute abundance of every unique TCRbeta CDR3 rearrangement. For each sample, productive Simpson clonality was calculated as the square root of Simpson's diversity index across productive rearrangements. TCRdb took this table from immuneACCESS and kept in-frame rearrangements with V and J called. Such tables lack part of the clones; where checked against another copy, unresolved V genes explain under half of the gap, and the rest is unexplained. V and J calls and clone size are copied from that table; D and trimming were computed from the DNA. This sample has some 150,000 clones in its table, and about 88% of those were observed once. The ten largest clonotypes hold 1.1% of the sample.

Sequenced sample: peripheral blood. The sequence derives from a man aged 40-49 years with acute or convalescent COVID-19.

The bases read TGTGCCAGCAGCTCCGCGGGGGCCAAATCCTACGAGCAGTACTTC. This encodes CASSSAGAKSYEQYF. The V and J genes are TRBV11-3 and TRBJ2-7; the D gene is perhaps TRBD2, from 7 matching bases. V gives up 4 bases and J gives up 1 base, and the segment between their germline ends measures 14 bases. Counted from cysteine to phenylalanine, this CDR3 has 15 amino acids. Of all the DNA, just the CDR3 is kept, 45 bases in frame from base 1. The germline V gene encodes CDR1 SGHNT and CDR2 YENEEA.